The 20 T cell receptor beta chains in this list originate from one sample, sequenced in a study of blood T cell repertoires in COVID-19 (dated by TCRdb to 2020 to 2021). Libraries were built with the immunoSEQ multiplex PCR assay. Entries here come from immuneACCESS through TCRdb and include only in-frame sequences with V and J called. Some clones fail to appear in such tables; in the studies checked, an unresolved V gene covers under half of the shortfall, and the cause of the remainder is unknown. The sample yields hundreds of thousands of clones; about 89% were counted once. The top ten clonotypes cover more than 5% of the sample. Sequencing was carried out using peripheral blood. These receptors all come from a woman aged 45 to 65 with COVID-19, enrolled during active disease.

The sample holds one count of this clone. The chain joins TRBV19 to TRBJ2-1; 14 nucleotides match TRBD2. The CDR3 runs 15 residues. Germline V gene sequence: CDR1 LNHDA, CDR2 SQIVND (reference sequence). The ends lost 6 bases at V and 2 bases at J; junction bases unmatched: 0. This chain's CDR3 is CASRGLAGAYNEQFF. In DNA, the CDR3 is TGTGCCAGTAGGGGACTAGCGGGGGCCTACAATGAGCAGTTCTTC.

This sequence joins TRBV18 and TRBJ2-7, with 8 bases that match TRBD1. Germline V gene sequence: CDR1 KGHSH, CDR2 LQKENI. Trimming at V came to 0 bases and at J to 2 bases, leaving 0 bases not matched to a gene. The CDR3 sequence is 14 residues long. CDR3 sequence (DNA): TGTGCCAGCTCACCACCACAGGGGGCCTACGAGCAGTACTTC. This codes for CASSPPQGAYEQYF. The full variable domain, rest sourced from reference TRBV18 and TRBJ2-7, is NAGVMQNPRHLVRRRGQEARLRCSPMKGHSHVYWYRQLPEEGLKFMVYLQKENIIDESGMPKERFSAEFPKEGPSILRIQQVVRGDSAAYFCASSPPQGAYEQYFGPGTRLTVT.

This clone has only a few counts. The rearrangement uses TRBV7-2 and TRBJ2-3; TRBD2 agrees at 12 bases. The germline V gene has CDR1 SGHTA and CDR2 FQGNSA. This CDR3 contains 17 residues. The junction had 9 bases not matched to a gene; V was cut back by 5 bases and J by 3 bases. This CDR3 is CASSTGLAGTRTDTQYF. CDR3 in DNA: TGTGCCAGCAGCACCGGACTAGCGGGAACGAGAACAGATACGCAGTATTTT.

The rearrangement joins TRBV9 to TRBJ2-5; 7 positions agree with TRBD1. V lost 3 bases and J lost 5; bases outside the gene matches: 7. Germline V gives CDR1 SGDLS, CDR2 YYNGEE. The CDR3 is 14 amino acids. The CDR3 loop is CASSALTGLETQYF. CDR3 nucleotides: TGTGCCAGCAGCGCCTTGACAGGGCTTGAGACCCAGTACTTC.

The CDR3 loop is CASSYSFAGPQETQYF. CDR3 DNA sequence: TGTGCCAGCAGTTACTCCTTCGCGGGACCCCAAGAGACCCAGTACTTC. V and J are TRBV6-6 and TRBJ2-5; the D gene is possibly TRBD2 (6 bases). CDR1 is MNHNY, CDR2 SVGAGI, per germline (reference sequence). This CDR3 has 16 amino acids. V lost 0 bases and J 1 base, leaving 12 bases between the germline ends.

The chain carries TRBV4-2 and TRBJ2-3, with D possibly TRBD2 on 5 matching bases. This CDR3 is 15 amino acids long. Germline V CDR1 and CDR2: LGHNA, YNFKEQ. The V end lost 0 bases, the J end lost 5 bases, and 12 bases lay between the germline ends. Written as DNA, the CDR3 is TGTGCCAGCAGCCAAGATGGTGGGAGTGGAGATACGCAGTATTTT. It encodes CASSQDGGSGDTQYF.

This chain joins TRBV19 and TRBJ1-6; D remains unclear. The CDR3 length is 14 residues. CDR1 and CDR2 from the germline V gene are LNHDA and SQIVND (reference sequence). V was pared by 7 bases and J by 0 bases, with 7 bases between. CDR3 protein: CASKMSSYNSPLHF. CDR3 nucleotides: TGTGCCAGTAAGATGAGCTCCTATAATTCACCCCTCCACTTT.

The chain uses TRBV6-2 or TRBV6-3 and TRBJ1-2, with a weak D call TRBD1 (5 bases). CDR3 size: 17 residues. Germline-derived CDR1 and CDR2 are MNHEY and SVGEGT. V lost 0 bases and J lost 2, with 16 bases in between. The DNA of the CDR3 is TGTGCCAGCAGTTACTCGGGGGGAATTGGCGGAAACTATGGCTACACCTTC. It encodes CASSYSGGIGGNYGYTF.

The rearrangement joins TRBV15 to TRBJ1-3; 8 bases match TRBD1. CDR3 length: 15 amino acids. The germline V gene has CDR1 LNHNV and CDR2 YYDKDF (reference sequence). V was pared by 0 bases and J by 5 bases, with 3 bases of the junction left unmatched. This CDR3 reads CATSRDQGARNTIYF. The CDR3 nucleotides are TGTGCCACCAGCAGAGATCAGGGGGCGAGAAACACCATATATTTT.

CDR3 region: CASSLETLGYTF. The CDR3 DNA sequence: TGTGCCAGCAGCTTAGAGACTCTCGGCTACACCTTC. The chain has TRBV7-2 and TRBJ1-2, with no clear D. CDR1 is SGHTA and CDR2 is FQGNSA in the germline V gene. Trimming removed 1 base at V and 8 bases at J, with 8 bases between. This CDR3 is 12 amino acids long.

This clone was counted between two and nine times. The chain joins TRBV5-1 to TRBJ1-6, with D possibly TRBD1 on 6 matching bases. V dropped 5 bases and J dropped 3 bases, with 12 bases sitting between them. The CDR3 is 15 residues long. The germline V gene has CDR1 SGHRS and CDR2 YFSETQ. CDR3 protein: CASREVQGYNSPLHF. The CDR3 nucleotides read TGCGCCAGCAGAGAAGTACAGGGCTATAATTCACCCCTCCACTTT. The whole variable domain, remainder taken from reference TRBV5-1 and TRBJ1-6, is KAGVTQTPRYLIKTRGQQVTLSCSPISGHRSVSWYQQTPGQGLQFLFEYFSETQRNKGNFPGRFSGRQFSNSRSEMNVSTLELGDSALYLCASREVQGYNSPLHFGNGTRLTVT.

This clone is a singleton in its sample. As DNA, the CDR3 is TGTGCCATCAGTGAGTTGCAGGGGGCGGGTCAGCCCCAGCATTTT. Encoded protein: CAISELQGAGQPQHF. The V gene is TRBV10-3, the J gene TRBJ1-5, with 8 bases identical to TRBD1. This CDR3 spans 15 amino acids. After removal of 1 base from V and 6 bases from J, the junction contained 5 bases not matched to a gene. Germline V gene lookup returns CDR1 ENHRY and CDR2 SYGVKD.

The CDR3 reads CASSLTGVQPQHF. CDR3 DNA sequence: TGTGCCAGCAGTCTTACGGGGGTTCAGCCCCAGCATTTT. The chain has TRBV27 and TRBJ1-5, with a tentative D call TRBD1 (5 bases). Per the germline V gene, CDR1 is MNHEY and CDR2 is SMNVEV (reference sequence). This CDR3 has 13 residues. Trimming took off 5 bases at V and 6 bases at J, with 11 bases between the two ends.

The genes are TRBV6-5 and TRBJ2-7, with D perhaps matching TRBD2 (6 bases). CDR3 size: 14 residues. V gave up 6 bases and J gave up 2 bases, with 14 bases separating them. Looked up from germline, CDR1 is MNHEY and CDR2 is SVGAGI. The CDR3: CASSPGGPAYEQYF. CDR3 sequence (DNA): TGTGCCAGCAGCCCCGGAGGGCCTGCCTACGAGCAGTACTTC.

The chain has TRBV21-1 and TRBJ1-6; the table assigns TRBD1, which was not confirmed against the DNA. TRBV21-1 is a pseudogene locus. The CDR3 totals 20 residues. CDR3 protein: CASSKVPCWCQASYNSPLHF. Written as DNA, the CDR3 is TGTGCCAGCAGCAAAGTCCCCTGTTGGTGCCAGGCGTCCTATAATTCACCCCTCCACTTT.

This chain's CDR3 is CASSSPTGANTGELFF. The CDR3 bases are TGCGCCAGCAGCTCCCCAACGGGAGCGAACACCGGGGAGCTGTTTTTT. The chain links TRBV5-1 to TRBJ2-2; a weak D match, TRBD2 (6 bases). The length of the CDR3 is 16 residues. Germline values: CDR1 SGHRS, CDR2 YFSETQ. Trimming shortened V by 3 bases and J by 0 bases, and 12 bases separated the two germline ends.

The J gene is TRBJ2-7, the V gene TRBV5-6, with 10 bases aligning to TRBD2. V lost 1 base to trimming and J lost 5 bases; unmatched junction nucleotides: 6. The CDR3 runs to 15 residues. Germline CDR1 SGHDT, CDR2 YYEEEE. CDR3 in amino acids: CASSLLPSGSHEQYF. In DNA form, the CDR3 reads TGTGCCAGCAGCTTGTTACCTAGCGGGAGCCACGAGCAGTACTTC.

The chain recombines TRBV2 with TRBJ1-1; weak D call: TRBD1 (6 bases). The germline V gene encodes CDR1 SNHLY and CDR2 FYNNEI. CDR3 size: 12 residues. Trimming took off 6 bases at V and 7 bases at J, with 12 bases between the two ends. CDR3 DNA sequence: TGTGCCAGCAGAGACGACAGGATTGAAGCTTTCTTT. It codes for CASRDDRIEAFF.

The chain couples TRBV23-1 to TRBJ2-3, with TRBD1 identical over 9 bases. TRBV23-1 is designated an ORF whose function remains uncertain. CDR3 length equals 15 residues. V gave up 9 bases and J gave up 0 bases; unmatched junction bases: 7. The CDR3: CASSYRGPSTDTQYF. CDR3 nucleotide sequence: TGCGCCAGTAGCTACAGGGGGCCTAGCACAGATACGCAGTATTTT.

The chain joins TRBV19 to TRBJ1-1; D gene unclear. The V gene's germline CDR1 is LNHDA and CDR2 SQIVND (reference sequence). There are 16 residues in the CDR3. V lost 5 bases and J 1 base, leaving 17 bases between the germline ends. The CDR3 spells CASSEGNGKPNTEAFF. For the CDR3, the DNA is TGTGCCAGTAGTGAGGGTAACGGGAAACCGAACACTGAAGCTTTCTTT.